Listed below are T cell receptor beta chains from one sample, sequenced in a study of T-cell reconstitution after alpha-beta-depleted transplantation in children. TCRdb re-derived calls from the PCR reads in MiXCR, one entry per CDR3 protein. The sample includes fewer than 550,000 distinct CDR3 sequences, under 13% of them seen just once. Sequenced here: PBMCs from the stem cell graft donor, sampled from the stem cell graft. The source is a human donor who donated a stem cell graft to a child with acute myeloid leukemia. The CDR3 runs from the conserved cysteine through the conserved F or W. Fields, in order: clone size, V gene, J gene, D gene, CDR3 protein, CDR3 DNA. D genes are given only for firm matches. Size is stated for part of the rows, as once, few or many counts, or as a class when the clone is expanded.

NA,TRBV20-1,TRBJ2-4,TRBD1,CSARSWRTGIAKNIQYF,TGCAGTGCTAGATCTTGGCGGACAGGGATAGCCAAAAACATTCAGTACTTC
few,TRBV12-3/TRBV12-4,TRBJ1-2,NA,CASSLEPGDGYTF,TGTGCCAGCAGTTTGGAGCCAGGGGATGGCTACACCTTC
NA,TRBV5-1,TRBJ2-3,NA,CASSLVQASDTQYF,TGCGCCAGCAGCTTGGTACAGGCCAGCGATACGCAGTATTTT
NA,TRBV20-1,TRBJ2-3,TRBD2,CSARIARGDGDTQYF,TGCAGTGCTAGAATTGCCCGGGGGGACGGGGATACGCAGTATTTT
few,TRBV20-1,TRBJ2-1,NA,CSARSWETDFSSYNEQFF,TGCAGTGCTAGGTCGTGGGAGACAGATTTTAGCTCCTACAATGAGCAGTTCTTC
NA,TRBV20-1,TRBJ2-1,TRBD2,CSVKLAGINEQFF,TGCAGTGTTAAACTAGCGGGGATCAATGAGCAGTTCTTC
few,TRBV15,TRBJ1-2,NA,CATSRDYQESVYGYTF,TGTGCCACCAGCAGAGATTACCAGGAGTCAGTCTATGGCTACACCTTC
many,TRBV25-1,TRBJ1-5,NA,CASSEPGRGNQPQHF,TGTGCCAGCAGTGAACCAGGCAGGGGTAATCAGCCCCAGCATTTT
few,TRBV20-1,TRBJ2-1,NA,CSAASRADSYNEQFF,TGCAGTGCGGCGAGCCGGGCGGACTCCTACAATGAGCAGTTCTTC
NA,TRBV29-1,TRBJ2-1,NA,CSVRDSTSGNEQFF,TGCAGCGTACGGGACTCAACTTCGGGGAATGAGCAGTTCTTC
few,TRBV7-7,TRBJ1-2,NA,CASSPGPGTGGYTF,TGTGCTAGCAGCCCCGGACCCGGAACGGGTGGCTACACCTTC
NA,TRBV14,TRBJ2-2,NA,CASSQASDYTGELFF,TGTGCCAGCAGCCAAGCTTCGGATTACACCGGGGAGCTGTTTTTT
NA,TRBV10-3,TRBJ2-2,NA,CAISSGAGGELFF,TGTGCCATCAGTTCAGGGGCAGGCGGGGAGCTGTTTTTT
many,TRBV7-2,TRBJ1-1,NA,CASSLMQGNTEAFF,TGTGCCAGCAGCTTAATGCAGGGGAACACTGAAGCTTTCTTT
once,TRBV19,TRBJ1-2,TRBD1,CASSSGTGYRNGYTF,TGTGCCAGTAGTAGCGGGACAGGGTACCGTAATGGCTACACCTTC
NA,TRBV29-1,TRBJ1-4,NA,CSVTGQRPTNEKLFF,TGCAGCGTTACCGGTCAGCGGCCAACTAATGAAAAACTGTTTTTC
many,TRBV7-2,TRBJ2-7,TRBD2,CASSRAGGSSTYEQYF,TGTGCCAGCAGCCGCGCCGGGGGGAGTTCTACCTACGAGCAGTACTTC
NA,TRBV18,TRBJ1-3,NA,CASSPPFQSGNTIYF,TGTGCCAGCTCACCACCGTTCCAATCTGGAAACACCATATATTTT
NA,TRBV5-5,TRBJ2-3,TRBD2,CASSLEPSGAQRQYF,TGTGCCAGCAGCTTGGAGCCTAGCGGGGCCCAAAGGCAGTATTTT
few,TRBV6-5,TRBJ2-3,NA,CASSYDGRGDTQYF,TGTGCCAGCAGTTATGATGGCAGGGGAGATACGCAGTATTTT